The entry below gives a single T cell receptor (beta chain) sequence along with its context. Its antigen remains unidentified. This entry belongs to a study of cytomegalovirus exposure and HLA in healthy donors. Germline V lookup: CDR1 SGDLS, CDR2 YYNGEE. Trimming cost V 3 bases and J 1 base, with 10 bases left between them. The CDR3 length is 14 residues. Overall study findings and caveats: Presence/absence analyses treated sequencing depth as roughly uniform across donors. Researchers reported that a few CMV-associated chains were confirmed in vitro as CMV antigen-specific.

Amplification used 60 Vbeta primers and 13 Jbeta primers. TCRdb's copy holds only in-frame clones and misses some; the assay was immunoSEQ multiplex PCR. The data contain about 140,000 clones, 70% to 80% of them singletons. Specimen: PBMCs. This TCR came from a middle-aged woman in good health and CMV-seronegative. The chain is built from TRBV9 and TRBJ1-1; no reliable D call. The CDR3, as DNA: TGTGCCAGCAGCGAGGAGCAGAAGAACACTGAAGCTTTCTTT. It is translated as CASSEEQKNTEAFF.